These T cell receptor beta chains were read from a single sample in a study of blood T cell repertoires in COVID-19. Clones were sequenced by immunoSEQ multiplex PCR, and TCRdb holds only the in-frame ones, with some missing. The sample comprises about 200,000 clones, 80% of which are singletons, and nearly 7.5% rests with the top ten. Sequenced sample: PBMCs or T cells enriched from blood (not recorded which). The receptor set was obtained from a woman in her thirties or forties with acute COVID-19. Each CDR3 is given with its conserved first and last residue. The order of the fields is V gene, D gene, clone size, J gene, CDR3 DNA, CDR3 protein. The D gene is left open where the match is weak. Rows may omit the clone size; those that give it use once, few, many or a size class.

v_call: TRBV25-1
d_call: TRBD2
clone_size: -
j_call: TRBJ2-5
cdr3_nt: TGTGCCAGCAGTAACTTATGGACCGGGAGGGCCGGGGAGACCCAGTACTTC
cdr3_aa: CASSNLWTGRAGETQYF

v_call: TRBV4-1
d_call: -
clone_size: -
j_call: TRBJ1-2
cdr3_nt: TGCGCCAGCAGCTCAAGCTTCGGGGGATATGGCTACACCTTC
cdr3_aa: CASSSSFGGYGYTF

v_call: TRBV28
d_call: TRBD1
clone_size: few
j_call: TRBJ1-5
cdr3_nt: TGTGCCAGCGACAGGGGGGCTCAGCCCCAGCATTTT
cdr3_aa: CASDRGAQPQHF

v_call: TRBV24-1
d_call: TRBD1
clone_size: -
j_call: TRBJ1-5
cdr3_nt: TGTGCCACCCGTGGGCTACAGGGGGGCAATCAGCCCCAGCATTTT
cdr3_aa: CATRGLQGGNQPQHF

v_call: TRBV7-2
d_call: -
clone_size: -
j_call: TRBJ2-2
cdr3_nt: TGTGCCAGCAGCCCAGGTGCTTCCGGGGAGCTGTTTTTT
cdr3_aa: CASSPGASGELFF

v_call: TRBV5-1
d_call: -
clone_size: -
j_call: TRBJ2-7
cdr3_nt: TGCGCCAGCAGCACGGGAGCTTCCTACGAGCAGTACTTC
cdr3_aa: CASSTGASYEQYF

v_call: TRBV6-1
d_call: TRBD1
clone_size: few
j_call: TRBJ2-2
cdr3_nt: TGTGCCAGCAGTGAAGCTGTCAGGGGGCACACCGGGGAGCTGTTTTTT
cdr3_aa: CASSEAVRGHTGELFF

v_call: TRBV14
d_call: TRBD1
clone_size: -
j_call: TRBJ1-2
cdr3_nt: TGTGCCAGCAGCCCAGCCGGGACAGCCCTTAACTATGGCTACACCTTC
cdr3_aa: CASSPAGTALNYGYTF

v_call: TRBV15
d_call: TRBD1
clone_size: -
j_call: TRBJ2-7
cdr3_nt: TGTGCCACCGGACAGGGTCACTCCTACGAGCAGTACTTC
cdr3_aa: CATGQGHSYEQYF

v_call: TRBV10-3
d_call: -
clone_size: -
j_call: TRBJ1-4
cdr3_nt: TGTGCCATCAGTGAGTCGAGCCCGGGGTCGAGGGAGAAAAATGAAAAACTGTTTTTT
cdr3_aa: CAISESSPGSREKNEKLFF

v_call: TRBV6-5
d_call: -
clone_size: -
j_call: TRBJ1-5
cdr3_nt: TGTGCCATCGGGAGGGGCAATCAGCCCCAGCATTTT
cdr3_aa: CAIGRGNQPQHF

v_call: TRBV7-3
d_call: TRBD1
clone_size: -
j_call: TRBJ2-1
cdr3_nt: TGTGCCAGCAGCTTACTCGGGACAGAGTACAATGAGCAGTTCTTC
cdr3_aa: CASSLLGTEYNEQFF

v_call: TRBV6-6
d_call: -
clone_size: -
j_call: TRBJ2-1
cdr3_nt: TGTGCCAGCAGTTACGTTTCCGGGAGCTTTTCCAATGAGCAGTTCTTC
cdr3_aa: CASSYVSGSFSNEQFF

v_call: TRBV6-5
d_call: -
clone_size: -
j_call: TRBJ1-3
cdr3_nt: TGTGCCAGCAGCGCTACAGGGCCTCCTGGAAACACCATATATTTT
cdr3_aa: CASSATGPPGNTIYF

v_call: TRBV4-3
d_call: -
clone_size: -
j_call: TRBJ1-2
cdr3_nt: TGCGCCAGCAGCCAAGATCAGGCCGGCCTGACTAACTATGGCTACACCTTC
cdr3_aa: CASSQDQAGLTNYGYTF

v_call: TRBV19
d_call: TRBD1
clone_size: -
j_call: TRBJ1-2
cdr3_nt: TGTGCCAGTAGTCCAGGGACAGGGGATGGCTACACCTTC
cdr3_aa: CASSPGTGDGYTF

v_call: TRBV10-1
d_call: -
clone_size: -
j_call: TRBJ2-1
cdr3_nt: TGCGCCAGCAGTGATACACCCTACAATGAGCAGTTCTTC
cdr3_aa: CASSDTPYNEQFF

v_call: TRBV7-8
d_call: TRBD1
clone_size: -
j_call: TRBJ1-2
cdr3_nt: TGTGCCAGCAGCTTAGCGGTAGATGGGACAGAAGGCTACACCTTC
cdr3_aa: CASSLAVDGTEGYTF

v_call: TRBV29-1
d_call: -
clone_size: -
j_call: TRBJ2-1
cdr3_nt: TGCAGCGTTGACCCGAGCTCCTACAATGAGCAGTTCTTC
cdr3_aa: CSVDPSSYNEQFF

v_call: TRBV19
d_call: -
clone_size: -
j_call: TRBJ2-7
cdr3_nt: TGTGCCAGTAGTATAAGTCAGGGTCCCTACGAGCAGTACTTC
cdr3_aa: CASSISQGPYEQYF

v_call: TRBV29-1
d_call: TRBD1
clone_size: -
j_call: TRBJ1-4
cdr3_nt: TGCAGCGTAGCCGGACAGGGTAATGAAAAACTGTTTTTT
cdr3_aa: CSVAGQGNEKLFF

v_call: TRBV6-6
d_call: -
clone_size: -
j_call: TRBJ2-5
cdr3_nt: TGTGCCAGCAGCCAGGGTGAAGAGACCCAGTACTTC
cdr3_aa: CASSQGEETQYF

v_call: TRBV5-5
d_call: TRBD1
clone_size: -
j_call: TRBJ1-2
cdr3_nt: TGTGCCAGCAGCCCCCCGGGACAGACTTATGGCTACACCTTC
cdr3_aa: CASSPPGQTYGYTF

v_call: TRBV12-3/TRBV12-4
d_call: -
clone_size: once
j_call: TRBJ1-5
cdr3_nt: TGTGCCGGTTCCCAGGGTAGGAATCAGCCCCAGCATTTT
cdr3_aa: CAGSQGRNQPQHF

v_call: TRBV28
d_call: -
clone_size: few
j_call: TRBJ2-7
cdr3_nt: TGTGCCAGCAGTTCTCAACAGGGATCCTACGAGCAGTACTTC
cdr3_aa: CASSSQQGSYEQYF

v_call: TRBV27
d_call: -
clone_size: once
j_call: TRBJ1-4
cdr3_nt: TGTGCCAGCAGTACCTCGACTCCCCGGGGTGAAAAACTGTTTTTT
cdr3_aa: CASSTSTPRGEKLFF

v_call: TRBV30
d_call: -
clone_size: -
j_call: TRBJ1-1
cdr3_nt: TGTGCCTGGAGTGTATGGGGGGGCGGTCAGATCGCTGAAGCTTTCTTT
cdr3_aa: CAWSVWGGGQIAEAFF

v_call: TRBV28
d_call: -
clone_size: few
j_call: TRBJ1-4
cdr3_nt: TGTGCCAGCAGCCGGCCCCGGATGAGGGACTCTGATGAAAAACTGTTTTTT
cdr3_aa: CASSRPRMRDSDEKLFF

v_call: TRBV3-1/TRBV3-2
d_call: TRBD1
clone_size: -
j_call: TRBJ1-5
cdr3_nt: TGTGCCAGCAGCCTGCTAGGGACAGTCTTTCAGCCCCAGCATTTT
cdr3_aa: CASSLLGTVFQPQHF

v_call: TRBV4-1
d_call: -
clone_size: -
j_call: TRBJ2-7
cdr3_nt: TGCGCCAGCAGCCACATAAGGGGGAGTTTTAACCGAACCTACGAGCAGTACTTC
cdr3_aa: CASSHIRGSFNRTYEQYF

v_call: TRBV7-2
d_call: -
clone_size: -
j_call: TRBJ2-1
cdr3_nt: TGTGCCAGCACCACGGTCCGGCAGGGTGAGCAGTTCTTC
cdr3_aa: CASTTVRQGEQFF

v_call: TRBV7-2
d_call: -
clone_size: -
j_call: TRBJ2-7
cdr3_nt: TGTGCCAGCAGCTTAGGTCCTACCAACTCCTACGAGCAGTACTTC
cdr3_aa: CASSLGPTNSYEQYF

v_call: TRBV7-6
d_call: -
clone_size: few
j_call: TRBJ2-7
cdr3_nt: TGTGCCAGCAGCTTGGGGGACTCTGGGGAGCAGTACTTC
cdr3_aa: CASSLGDSGEQYF

v_call: TRBV3-1/TRBV3-2
d_call: TRBD2
clone_size: -
j_call: TRBJ2-5
cdr3_nt: TGTGCCAGCAGCCTCGGACTAGCGCCGCAAGAGACCCAGTACTTC
cdr3_aa: CASSLGLAPQETQYF

v_call: TRBV5-1
d_call: -
clone_size: -
j_call: TRBJ1-5
cdr3_nt: TGCGCCAGCAGCTTGGCCCCGGATCAGCCCCAGCATTTT
cdr3_aa: CASSLAPDQPQHF

v_call: TRBV5-6
d_call: TRBD1
clone_size: -
j_call: TRBJ2-1
cdr3_nt: TGTGCCAGCAGCTTGGCAGGGGGCGCGAGGAATGAGCAGTTCTTC
cdr3_aa: CASSLAGGARNEQFF

v_call: TRBV4-1
d_call: -
clone_size: -
j_call: TRBJ2-5
cdr3_nt: TGCGCCAGCAGCCTTGACCGGGGTAAAGAGACCCAGTACTTC
cdr3_aa: CASSLDRGKETQYF

v_call: TRBV15
d_call: -
clone_size: -
j_call: TRBJ1-4
cdr3_nt: TGTGCCACCAGCAGAGTAGGATTTAGTGGGAGGACTTCACAGAGTGTAAGCGAAAAACTGTTTTTT
cdr3_aa: CATSRVGFSGRTSQSVSEKLFF

v_call: TRBV28
d_call: TRBD2
clone_size: once
j_call: TRBJ2-3
cdr3_nt: TGTGCCAGCTACTCGCACGGGGGGGTCCCAGATACGCAGTATTTT
cdr3_aa: CASYSHGGVPDTQYF

v_call: TRBV24-1
d_call: TRBD1
clone_size: -
j_call: TRBJ2-2
cdr3_nt: TGTGCCACCAGTAGACAGGGGGGAACCGGGGAGCTGTTTTTT
cdr3_aa: CATSRQGGTGELFF

v_call: TRBV6-5
d_call: TRBD1
clone_size: many
j_call: TRBJ2-2
cdr3_nt: TGTGCCAGCAGTCGACAGGGGGCGAACACCGGGGAGCTGTTTTTT
cdr3_aa: CASSRQGANTGELFF

v_call: TRBV5-4
d_call: -
clone_size: -
j_call: TRBJ2-6
cdr3_nt: TGTGCCAGCAGCAGAGGGGGAAGTACTGGGGCCAACGTCCTGACTTTC
cdr3_aa: CASSRGGSTGANVLTF

v_call: TRBV2
d_call: TRBD1
clone_size: -
j_call: TRBJ1-1
cdr3_nt: TGTGCCAGCAATCAGGGGGCCGGACGGACTGAAGCTTTCTTT
cdr3_aa: CASNQGAGRTEAFF

v_call: TRBV6-5
d_call: -
clone_size: -
j_call: TRBJ1-1
cdr3_nt: TGTGCCAGCAGTTCTACAGTGATGAACACTGAAGCTTTCTTT
cdr3_aa: CASSSTVMNTEAFF

v_call: TRBV4-1
d_call: -
clone_size: few
j_call: TRBJ1-2
cdr3_nt: TGCGCCAGCAGCCAAGGCAACGGGGACTATGGCTACACCTTC
cdr3_aa: CASSQGNGDYGYTF

v_call: TRBV2
d_call: TRBD1
clone_size: -
j_call: TRBJ1-1
cdr3_nt: TGTGCCAGCAGAGTAGGACAGGACACTGAAGCTTTCTTT
cdr3_aa: CASRVGQDTEAFF